This note documents a single TCR beta chain sequence. V lost 3 bases, J lost 4 bases, and 8 bases stayed unmatched. This CDR3 is 16 amino acids long. Germline V CDR1 and CDR2: SGDLS, YYNGEE. This specimen comes from a study of human T cells and chemical hapten exposure. TCRdb used MiXCR to reprocess the RACE reads, holding one entry per CDR3 protein. The table shows 180,000 or so distinct CDR3 sequences, with under 35% occurring only once. Time point given: pre-sensitization, week 0. Specified treatment: therapeutic diphenylcyclopropenone sensitization with weekly scalp DPC. This chain uses TRBV9 with TRBJ2-2, with 8 bases aligning to TRBD1. The clonotype comes from a woman aged 25 to 39 with alopecia areata. Some clones in this sample may be carry-over from other donors' samples. This sample comprised whole blood, obtained in connection with sensitization to the hapten diphenylcyclopropenone (DPC). The CDR3 DNA follows: TGTGCCAGCAGCGCTAAGACAGGGGTTTTCACCGGGGAGCTGTTTTTT. Its translation: CASSAKTGVFTGELFF.